Listed here are 3 T cell receptor beta chains from one sample, sequenced in a study of CD8 T cells in Susac syndrome. RNA, at about 0.45 to 1 ug, was reverse transcribed with random hexamers. In TCRdb, the immunoSEQ multiplex PCR reads were re-called with MiXCR into one record per CDR3 protein. The sample includes 250,000 to 300,000 distinct CDR3 sequences, 75% to 85% of them seen just once. The sample consisted of CD8+ T cells from PBMCs. The receptor set was obtained from a human donor with multiple sclerosis.

This chain links TRBV9 with TRBJ2-5; D gene ambiguous. V gave up 3 bases and J gave up 5 bases, with 11 bases separating them. The CDR3 has 13 residues. Per germline, CDR1 SGDLS and CDR2 YYNGEE. CDR3 DNA: TGTGCCAGCAGCGGTTCCGTCGGGGAGACCCAGTACTTC. Protein product: CASSGSVGETQYF.

The rearrangement links TRBV6-6 to TRBJ2-1; unclear D gene. The CDR3 loop spans 15 amino acids. Germline V gene data show CDR1 as MNHNY and CDR2 as SVGAGI (reference sequence). V lost 6 bases, J lost 0 bases, and 12 bases lay in between. CDR3 DNA sequence: TGTGCCAGCAGATGGACGGAGAGCTCCTACAATGAGCAGTTCTTC. Translating it yields CASRWTESSYNEQFF.

The chain couples TRBV7-2 to TRBJ2-1, with TRBD1 matching 7 bases. The CDR3 extends over 17 amino acids. J was trimmed by 2 bases and V by 3 bases; bases with no gene match: 10. Germline V gene lookup returns CDR1 SGHTA and CDR2 FQGNSA. Here the CDR3 DNA reads TGTGCCAGCAGCTTTGTGTTGACAGGGTTCCCCTACAATGAGCAGTTCTTC. This encodes CASSFVLTGFPYNEQFF.